These 20 T cell receptor beta chains came from one sample sequenced in a study of blood T cell repertoires in COVID-19. Repertoires were generated with immunoSEQ multiplex PCR, while TCRdb's copy carries only in-frame clones and drops some. The sample holds roughly 230,000 clones, about 88% seen once. The material sequenced was peripheral blood. Every receptor here comes from a man in his sixties or seventies with acute or convalescent COVID-19.

The chain joins TRBV19 to TRBJ1-6, with D tentatively TRBD1 (6 bases). V lost 6 bases and J 0 bases, leaving 18 bases between the germline ends. The length of the CDR3 is 18 residues. CDR1 is LNHDA, CDR2 SQIVND, per germline (reference sequence). As DNA, the CDR3 is TGTGCCAGTAGCTCCACGGGACACCTCTTCTCCTATAATTCACCCCTCCACTTT. Amino acid sequence: CASSSTGHLFSYNSPLHF.

To note about this clone: The identical CDR3 is also encoded by other nucleotide sequences in the sample. CDR3 coding DNA: TGCAGCGTGGGGACAGGGTTGGGCAATGAGCAGTTCTTC. It translates to CSVGTGLGNEQFF. J is TRBJ2-1 and V is TRBV29-1; 9 bases agree with TRBD1. The CDR3 spans 13 residues. CDR1 and CDR2 (germline): SQVTM, ANQGSEA. V was clipped by 6 bases and J by 6 bases; unmatched bases: 6.

The chain has TRBV16 and TRBJ1-3; D not certain. The CDR3 is 16 residues long. V was shortened by 4 bases and J by 3 bases, with 16 bases between the two germline ends. CDR1 and CDR2 from the germline V gene are KGHSY and FQNENV. CDR3: CASSPIGSPDGNTIYF. The CDR3 DNA reads as TGTGCCAGCAGCCCGATAGGGAGTCCCGATGGAAACACCATATATTTT.

The genes are TRBV18 and TRBJ1-3; possible D gene TRBD1, 6 bases. Trimming took off 2 bases at V and 4 bases at J, with 9 bases between the two ends. This CDR3 region has 14 residues. Germline assignment: CDR1 KGHSH and CDR2 LQKENI. The CDR3 DNA reads TGTGCCAGCTCACCAGGGACAAACGGAAACACCATATATTTT. It specifies CASSPGTNGNTIYF.

The J gene is TRBJ2-1, the V gene TRBV29-1; tentative D call: TRBD1 (5 bases). The CDR3 length is 13 residues. Germline values: CDR1 SQVTM, CDR2 ANQGSEA. Between the trimmed V and J ends, which lost 2 bases and 10 bases, there was a span of 15 bases. CDR3 bases: TGCAGCGTTGAACCATGGGGCAGTGGAGAGCAGTTCTTC. This encodes CSVEPWGSGEQFF.

The chain uses TRBV7-9 and TRBJ2-7; maybe TRBD2 (7 bases). The CDR3 spans 15 residues. Trimming left V 5 bases short and J 0 bases short, with 14 bases between. Germline V gives CDR1 SEHNR, CDR2 FQNEAQ (reference sequence). CDR3 in amino acids: CASSPGRGTSYEQYF. The CDR3 DNA sequence: TGTGCCAGCAGCCCAGGGAGGGGGACCTCCTACGAGCAGTACTTC.

As DNA, the CDR3 is TGTGCCAGCAGCGCCCAGGCAGGGGAAAAAGCTTTCTTT. Its translation: CASSAQAGEKAFF. V usage is TRBV7-9 and J usage is TRBJ1-1, with D possibly TRBD1 on 6 matching bases. Germline loops: CDR1 SEHNR, CDR2 FQNEAQ (reference sequence). The CDR3 has 13 amino acids. Trimming pared 5 bases from V and 9 bases from J, leaving 16 bases between.

This chain links TRBV19 with TRBJ2-3; 11 bases are a match to TRBD2. Per germline, CDR1 LNHDA and CDR2 SQIVND (reference sequence). This CDR3 comprises 16 residues. The ends lost 5 bases at V and 0 bases at J; junction bases unmatched: 4. The CDR3 sequence: CASSLRLAGSTDTQYF. DNA of the CDR3: TGTGCCAGTAGTCTAAGACTAGCGGGGAGCACAGATACGCAGTATTTT.

This chain joins TRBV10-2 and TRBJ2-7; 7 bases fit TRBD2. V gave up 7 bases and J gave up 5 bases; unmatched junction bases: 8. This CDR3 comprises 13 residues. CDR1 and CDR2 (germline): WSHSY, SAAADI. CDR3: CASMTNSGNEQYF. CDR3 DNA sequence: TGCGCCAGCATGACAAACAGCGGGAACGAGCAGTACTTC.

This rearrangement joins TRBV19 to TRBJ1-6; possibly TRBD1 for D (5 bases). Germline V lookup: CDR1 LNHDA, CDR2 SQIVND (reference sequence). The CDR3 sequence is 15 residues long. V was clipped by 3 bases and J by 10 bases, with 16 bases between them. Written as DNA, the CDR3 is TGTGCCAGTAGTATCAGGGAACCCGGAAGGTCACCCCTCCACTTT. Translation: CASSIREPGRSPLHF.

This sequence joins TRBV10-1 and TRBJ2-7; D perhaps matches TRBD1 (6 bases). Germline V CDR1 and CDR2: WNHNN, SYGVQD (reference sequence). The CDR3 runs 13 residues. Trimming removed 8 bases at V and 2 bases at J, with 13 bases between. CDR3 residues: CASVQRGTYEQYF. The CDR3 DNA sequence: TGCGCCAGCGTTCAAAGGGGGACCTACGAGCAGTACTTC.

The chain uses TRBV7-3 and TRBJ2-2; D gene uncertain. V gave up 5 bases and J gave up 7 bases, with 8 bases separating them. The CDR3 is 12 amino acids. CDR1 and CDR2 (germline): SGHTA, FQGTGA. The CDR3 region has the DNA TGTGCCAGCAGCCCCTTCAGCGGGGAGCTGTTTTTT. This gives the protein CASSPFSGELFF. Full variable domain (remainder filled in from reference TRBV7-3 and TRBJ2-2): GAGVSQTPSNKVTEKGKYVELRCDPISGHTALYWYRQSLGQGPEFLIYFQGTGAADDSGLPNDRFFAVRPEGSVSTLKIQRTERGDSAVYLCASSPFSGELFFGEGSRLTVL.

This clone is a singleton in its sample. The chain carries TRBV7-9 and TRBJ1-2; TRBD1 matches 9 bases. The CDR3 extends over 16 amino acids. V was pared by 1 base and J by 4 bases, with 7 bases of the junction left unmatched. Germline V gene sequence: CDR1 SEHNR, CDR2 FQNEAQ (reference sequence). CDR3 nucleotide sequence: TGTGCCAGCAGCTTAGTCTTTGCGGGACAGGGCTATGGCTACACCTTC. Protein: CASSLVFAGQGYGYTF.

V and J are TRBV27 and TRBJ2-7; possible D gene TRBD2, 6 bases. V lost 0 bases to trimming and J lost 2 bases, with 8 bases between them. Germline CDR1 MNHEY, CDR2 SMNVEV (reference sequence). The CDR3 length is 14 residues. The CDR3: CASSLSSGAYEQYF. The DNA of the CDR3 is TGTGCCAGCAGTTTATCTAGCGGCGCCTACGAGCAGTACTTC.

J is TRBJ1-6 and V is TRBV7-5; the listed D gene, TRBD1, was not tested against the DNA. TRBV7-5 is an annotated pseudogene. This CDR3 has 18 amino acids. CDR3 sequence: CVRSLAPTGNEYNSPLHF. CDR3 DNA sequence: TGTGTCAGAAGCTTAGCCCCGACAGGGAATGAATATAATTCACCCCTCCACTTT.

This sequence joins TRBV6-5 and TRBJ1-4; tentatively, D is TRBD1 (5 bases). This CDR3 has 15 amino acids. Trimming stripped 0 bases from V and 7 bases from J, with 12 bases between. Germline assignment: CDR1 MNHEY and CDR2 SVGAGI. The CDR3 reads CASSYSLQGGEKLFF. The CDR3 bases are TGTGCCAGCAGTTACTCGTTGCAGGGAGGTGAAAAACTGTTTTTT.

The sample holds a few counts of this clone. The chain carries TRBV5-1 and TRBJ1-2; 8 bases are a match to TRBD1. Germline V gene sequence: CDR1 SGHRS, CDR2 YFSETQ. The CDR3 has 12 amino acids. J was trimmed by 2 bases and V by 7 bases; bases with no gene match: 1. This CDR3 reads CASGDRNYGYTF. The CDR3 DNA reads as TGCGCCAGCGGGGACAGGAACTATGGCTACACCTTC.

The chain has TRBV28 and TRBJ1-2; 9 bases map to TRBD1. V shed 3 bases and J 6 bases; nucleotides not matched to a gene: 5. The CDR3 is 14 residues long. Germline V gene sequence: CDR1 MDHEN, CDR2 SYDVKM. The CDR3 DNA reads TGTGCCAGCAGTTTGGGGGGACAGGGTCATGGCTACACCTTC. Residues: CASSLGGQGHGYTF.

The chain carries TRBV28 and TRBJ1-4, with 9 bases that match TRBD1. The CDR3 consists of 15 residues. V shed 5 bases and J 8 bases; nucleotides not matched to a gene: 9. The V gene's germline CDR1 is MDHEN and CDR2 SYDVKM. CDR3 amino acids: CASSLPGQGGEKLFF. The DNA of the CDR3 is TGTGCCAGCAGTCTACCGGGACAGGGAGGCGAAAAACTGTTTTTT.

The genes are TRBV11-2 and TRBJ2-7; TRBD2 agrees at 12 bases. Trimming at V came to 5 bases and at J to 5 bases, leaving 13 bases not matched to a gene. The CDR3 spans 17 residues. The germline V gene encodes CDR1 SGHAT and CDR2 FQNNGV. The CDR3 DNA is TGTGCCAGCAGCCTCCGACTAGCGGGAGAATGGGGTAACGAGCAGTACTTC. Amino acid sequence: CASSLRLAGEWGNEQYF.